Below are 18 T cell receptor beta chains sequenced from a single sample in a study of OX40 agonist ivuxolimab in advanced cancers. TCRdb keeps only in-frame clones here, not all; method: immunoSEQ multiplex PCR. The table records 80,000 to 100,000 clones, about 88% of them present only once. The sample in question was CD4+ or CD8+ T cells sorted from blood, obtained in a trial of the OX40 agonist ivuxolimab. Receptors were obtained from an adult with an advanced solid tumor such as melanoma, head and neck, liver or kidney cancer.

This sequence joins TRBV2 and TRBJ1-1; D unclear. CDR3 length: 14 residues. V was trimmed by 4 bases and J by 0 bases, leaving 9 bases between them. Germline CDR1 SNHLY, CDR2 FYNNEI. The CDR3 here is CASSGEGMNTEAFF. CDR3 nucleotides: TGTGCCAGCAGTGGGGAGGGCATGAACACTGAAGCTTTCTTT.

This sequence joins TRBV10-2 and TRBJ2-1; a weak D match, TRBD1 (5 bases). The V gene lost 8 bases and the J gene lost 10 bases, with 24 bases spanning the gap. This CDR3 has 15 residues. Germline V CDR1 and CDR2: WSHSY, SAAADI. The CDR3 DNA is TGCGCCAGCGAAACACTCGGGCAGGGTCTTGGGGAGCAGTTCTTC. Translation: CASETLGQGLGEQFF.

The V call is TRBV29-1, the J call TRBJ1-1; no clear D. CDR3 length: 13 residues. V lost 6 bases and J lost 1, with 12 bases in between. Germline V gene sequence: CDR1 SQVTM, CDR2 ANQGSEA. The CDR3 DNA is TGCAGCGTCTGGTGGCAATCGAACACTGAAGCTTTCTTT. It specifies CSVWWQSNTEAFF.

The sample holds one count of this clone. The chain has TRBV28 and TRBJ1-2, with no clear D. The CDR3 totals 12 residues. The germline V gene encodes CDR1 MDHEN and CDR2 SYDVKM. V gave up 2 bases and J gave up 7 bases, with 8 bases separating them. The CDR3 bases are TGTGCCAGCAGTTTACCCACCGCTGGCTACACCTTC. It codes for CASSLPTAGYTF.

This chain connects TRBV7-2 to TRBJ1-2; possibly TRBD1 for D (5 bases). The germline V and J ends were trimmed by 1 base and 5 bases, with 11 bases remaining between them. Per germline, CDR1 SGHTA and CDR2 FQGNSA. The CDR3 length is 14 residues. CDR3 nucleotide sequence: TGTGCCAGCAGCTTAGGAGGGGCTAGTTATGGCTACACCTTC. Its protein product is CASSLGGASYGYTF.

CDR3 amino acids: CSGYSNEQFF. CDR3 nucleotides: TGCAGCGGGTATAGCAATGAGCAGTTCTTC. This sequence joins TRBV29-1 and TRBJ2-1; no definite D call. Germline CDR1 and CDR2: SQVTM and ANQGSEA. The CDR3 is 10 amino acids. V was clipped by 7 bases and J by 6 bases, with 7 bases between them.

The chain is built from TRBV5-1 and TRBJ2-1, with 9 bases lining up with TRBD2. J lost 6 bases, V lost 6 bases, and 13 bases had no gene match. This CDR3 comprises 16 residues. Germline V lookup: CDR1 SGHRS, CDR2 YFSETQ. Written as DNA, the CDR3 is TGCGCCAGCACTCCACCGGGGTTAGCGGGAGTCAATGAGCAGTTCTTC. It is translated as CASTPPGLAGVNEQFF.

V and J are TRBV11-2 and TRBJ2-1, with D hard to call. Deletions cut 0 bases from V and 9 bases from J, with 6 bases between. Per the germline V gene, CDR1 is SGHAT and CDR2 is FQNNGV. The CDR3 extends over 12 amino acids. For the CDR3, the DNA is TGTGCCAGCAGCTTAGACTTGGGTGAGCAGTTCTTC. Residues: CASSLDLGEQFF.

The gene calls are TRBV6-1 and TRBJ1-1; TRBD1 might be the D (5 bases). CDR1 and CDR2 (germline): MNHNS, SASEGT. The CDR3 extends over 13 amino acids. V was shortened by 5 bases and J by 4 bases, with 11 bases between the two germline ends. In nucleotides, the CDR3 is TGTGCCAGCAGTTTCGGGGGATCCACTGAAGCTTTCTTT. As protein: CASSFGGSTEAFF.

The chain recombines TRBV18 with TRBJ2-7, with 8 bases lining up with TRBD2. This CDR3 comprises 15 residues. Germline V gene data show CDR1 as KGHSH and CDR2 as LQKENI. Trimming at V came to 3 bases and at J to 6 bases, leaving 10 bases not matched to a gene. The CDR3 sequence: CASSPGNSGKGEQYF. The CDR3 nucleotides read TGTGCCAGCTCACCGGGAAATAGCGGGAAGGGCGAGCAGTACTTC.

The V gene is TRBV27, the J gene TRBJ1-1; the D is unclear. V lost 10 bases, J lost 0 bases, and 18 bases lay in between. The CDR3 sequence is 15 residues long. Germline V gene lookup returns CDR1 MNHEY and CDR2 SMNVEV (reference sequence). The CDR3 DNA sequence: TGTGCCACCAACCGCCAGCCTACAATGAACACTGAAGCTTTCTTT. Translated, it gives CATNRQPTMNTEAFF.

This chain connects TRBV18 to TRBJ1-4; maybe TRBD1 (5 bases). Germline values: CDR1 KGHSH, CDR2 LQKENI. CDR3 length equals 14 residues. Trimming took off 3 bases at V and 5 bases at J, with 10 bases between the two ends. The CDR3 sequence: CASSPVGANEKLFF. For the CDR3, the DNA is TGTGCCAGCTCACCGGTAGGGGCGAATGAAAAACTGTTTTTT.

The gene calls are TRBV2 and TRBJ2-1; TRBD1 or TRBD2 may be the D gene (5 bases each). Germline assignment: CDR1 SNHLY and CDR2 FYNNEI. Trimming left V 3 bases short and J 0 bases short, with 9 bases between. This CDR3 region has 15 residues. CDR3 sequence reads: CASSDWGYSYNEQFF. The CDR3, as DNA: TGTGCCAGCAGTGATTGGGGGTACTCCTACAATGAGCAGTTCTTC.

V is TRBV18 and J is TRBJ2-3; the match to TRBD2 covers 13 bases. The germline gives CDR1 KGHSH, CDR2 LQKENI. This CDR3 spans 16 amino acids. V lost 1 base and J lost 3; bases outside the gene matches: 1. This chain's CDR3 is CASSPRLAGGTDTQYF. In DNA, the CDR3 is TGTGCCAGCTCACCACGACTAGCGGGAGGAACAGATACGCAGTATTTT.

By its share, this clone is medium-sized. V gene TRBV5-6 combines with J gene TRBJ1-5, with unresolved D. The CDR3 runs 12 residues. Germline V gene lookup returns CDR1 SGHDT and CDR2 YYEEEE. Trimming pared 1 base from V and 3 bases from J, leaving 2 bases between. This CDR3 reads CASSLPNQPQHF. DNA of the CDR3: TGTGCCAGCAGCTTGCCCAATCAGCCCCAGCATTTT.

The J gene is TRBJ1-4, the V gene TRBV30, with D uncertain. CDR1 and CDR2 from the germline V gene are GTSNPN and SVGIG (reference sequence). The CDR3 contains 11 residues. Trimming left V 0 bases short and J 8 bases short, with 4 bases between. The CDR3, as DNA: TGTGCCTGGAGTGTCGAGGAAAAACTGTTTTTT. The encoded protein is CAWSVEEKLFF.

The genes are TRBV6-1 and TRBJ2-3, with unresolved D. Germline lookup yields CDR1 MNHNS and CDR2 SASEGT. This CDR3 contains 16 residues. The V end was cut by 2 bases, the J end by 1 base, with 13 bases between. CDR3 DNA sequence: TGTGCCAGCAGTGAACGCGGCGAGATAGGCACAGATACGCAGTATTTT. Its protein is CASSERGEIGTDTQYF.

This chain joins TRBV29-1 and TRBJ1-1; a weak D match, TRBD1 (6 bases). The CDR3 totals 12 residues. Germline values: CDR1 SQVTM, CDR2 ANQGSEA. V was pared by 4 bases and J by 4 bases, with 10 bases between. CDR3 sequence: CSVGSRGTEAFF. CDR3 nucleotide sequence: TGCAGCGTTGGTTCCAGGGGCACTGAAGCTTTCTTT.